This TCR beta chain was identified during a study of tissue T cells after allogeneic stem cell transplantation. Survey-depth TCRbeta CDR3 sequencing reported V/J genes and productive frequencies. The method was immunoSEQ multiplex PCR; TCRdb's version includes in-frame clones alone and lacks a portion of them. The sample has approximately 4,000 clones; around 74% are singletons. Germline trimming cut 1 base from V and 3 bases from J; bases unmatched to any gene: 6. The CDR3 is 15 amino acids. The germline V gene has CDR1 MGHRA and CDR2 YSYEKL. This clone was recorded a few times. The receptor comes from a woman aged 18-50 years with breast cancer. The V call is TRBV4-1, the J call TRBJ2-7, with TRBD1 identical over 7 bases. The material was left colon tissue, obtained at autopsy. The CDR3 spells CASSQGQGEGYEQYF. The CDR3 region has the DNA TGCGCCAGCAGCCAAGGACAGGGCGAGGGCTACGAGCAGTACTTC.